This passage covers 2 T cell receptor beta chains from one sample sequenced in a study of blood T cell repertoires in COVID-19 (dated by TCRdb to about 2020). The library was produced with the immunoSEQ multiplex PCR assay. Drawn from immuneACCESS, this table holds only the in-frame rearrangements with V and J called that TCRdb kept. Clones are partly lost; checked studies trace under half to an unresolved V gene and leave the rest unexplained. Counted in this sample were roughly 380,000 clones; 89% of them appeared once. The ten largest make up roughly 1.5% of the sample. Source material: peripheral blood. Receptors originate from a woman in her thirties or forties with COVID-19, enrolled during active disease.

This clone was recorded a few times. This chain joins TRBV5-1 and TRBJ1-4; D gene unclear. CDR1 and CDR2 (germline): SGHRS, YFSETQ. V gave up 2 bases and J gave up 5 bases, with 13 bases separating them. The CDR3 is made up of 15 amino acids. CDR3 sequence: CASSLLGQANEKLFF. The CDR3 coding sequence is TGCGCCAGCAGCTTACTCGGTCAGGCAAATGAAAAACTGTTTTTT.

The V gene is TRBV5-1, the J gene TRBJ2-7, with TRBD2 identical over 8 bases. V was clipped by 0 bases and J by 0 bases; unmatched bases: 5. CDR1 SGHRS and CDR2 YFSETQ come from the germline V gene. The CDR3 sequence is 16 residues long. In nucleotides, the CDR3 is TGCGCCAGCAGCTTGGCCCGGGGGGGGCACTCCTACGAGCAGTACTTC. Amino acids: CASSLARGGHSYEQYF.